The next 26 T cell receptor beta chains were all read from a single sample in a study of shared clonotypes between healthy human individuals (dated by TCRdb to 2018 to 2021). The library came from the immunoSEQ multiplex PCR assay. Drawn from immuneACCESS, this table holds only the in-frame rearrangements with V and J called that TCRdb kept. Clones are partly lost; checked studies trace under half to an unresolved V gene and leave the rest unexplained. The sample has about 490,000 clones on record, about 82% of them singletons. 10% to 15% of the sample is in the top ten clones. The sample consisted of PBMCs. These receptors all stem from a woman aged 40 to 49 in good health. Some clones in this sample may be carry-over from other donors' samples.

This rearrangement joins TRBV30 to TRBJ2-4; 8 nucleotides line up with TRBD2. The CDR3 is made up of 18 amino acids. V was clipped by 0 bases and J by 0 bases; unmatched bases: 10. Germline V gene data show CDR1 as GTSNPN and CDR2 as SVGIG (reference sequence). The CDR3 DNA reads TGTGCCTGGAGTGTACGCGCGGGAGGACAGCTAGCCAAAAACATTCAGTACTTC. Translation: CAWSVRAGGQLAKNIQYF.

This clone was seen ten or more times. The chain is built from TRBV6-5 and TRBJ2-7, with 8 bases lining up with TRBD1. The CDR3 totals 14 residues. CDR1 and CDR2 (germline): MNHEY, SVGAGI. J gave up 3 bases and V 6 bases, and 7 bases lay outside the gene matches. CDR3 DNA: TGTGCCAGCAGGCCGACAGGGGTGATCTACGAGCAGTACTTC. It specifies CASRPTGVIYEQYF.

The CDR3 region has the DNA TGTGCCAGCAGCCGCCCAGGGTTTGGCTACACCTTC. This encodes CASSRPGFGYTF. The chain joins TRBV7-9 to TRBJ1-2, with a tentative D call TRBD1 (5 bases). Germline CDR1 reads SEHNR; CDR2 reads FQNEAQ (reference sequence). The V gene lost 5 bases and the J gene lost 7 bases, with 11 bases spanning the gap. The CDR3 contains 12 residues.

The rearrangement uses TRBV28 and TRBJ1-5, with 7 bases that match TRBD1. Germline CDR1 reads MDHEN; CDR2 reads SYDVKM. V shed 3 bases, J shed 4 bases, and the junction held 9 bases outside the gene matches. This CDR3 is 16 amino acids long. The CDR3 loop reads CASSFRGRGGNQPQHF. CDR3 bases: TGTGCCAGCAGTTTCCGGGGCAGGGGGGGAAATCAGCCCCAGCATTTT. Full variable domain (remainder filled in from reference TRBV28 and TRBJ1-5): DVKVTQSSRYLVKRTGEKVFLECVQDMDHENMFWYRQDPGLGLRLIYFSYDVKMKEKGDIPEGYSVSREKKERFSLILESASTNQTSMYLCASSFRGRGGNQPQHFGDGTRLSIL.

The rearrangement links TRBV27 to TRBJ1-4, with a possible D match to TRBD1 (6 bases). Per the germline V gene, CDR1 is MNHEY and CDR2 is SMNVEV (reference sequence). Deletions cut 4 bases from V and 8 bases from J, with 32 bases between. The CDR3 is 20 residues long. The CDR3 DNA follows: TGTGCCAGCAGTTCCGCCGGGACACTAAAGGGTGGGGTTGCATTGGAAAAACTGTTTTTT. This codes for CASSSAGTLKGGVALEKLFF.

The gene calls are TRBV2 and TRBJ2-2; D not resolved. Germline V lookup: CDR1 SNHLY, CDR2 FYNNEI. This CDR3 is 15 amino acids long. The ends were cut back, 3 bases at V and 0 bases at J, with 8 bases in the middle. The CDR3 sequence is CASSDLSPNTGELFF. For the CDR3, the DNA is TGTGCCAGCAGTGATTTGAGCCCGAACACCGGGGAGCTGTTTTTT.

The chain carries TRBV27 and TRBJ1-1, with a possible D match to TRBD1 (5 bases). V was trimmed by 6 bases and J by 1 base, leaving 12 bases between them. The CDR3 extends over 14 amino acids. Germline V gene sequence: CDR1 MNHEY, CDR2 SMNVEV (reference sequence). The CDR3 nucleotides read TGTGCCAGCAGACCTCTGACAGAGAACACTGAAGCTTTCTTT. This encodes CASRPLTENTEAFF.

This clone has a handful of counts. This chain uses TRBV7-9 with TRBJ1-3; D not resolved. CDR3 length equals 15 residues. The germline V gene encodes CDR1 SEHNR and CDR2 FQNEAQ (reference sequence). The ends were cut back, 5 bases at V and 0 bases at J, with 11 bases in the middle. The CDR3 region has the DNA TGTGCCAGCAGCAAGGACGGGATCTCTGGAAACACCATATATTTT. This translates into CASSKDGISGNTIYF.

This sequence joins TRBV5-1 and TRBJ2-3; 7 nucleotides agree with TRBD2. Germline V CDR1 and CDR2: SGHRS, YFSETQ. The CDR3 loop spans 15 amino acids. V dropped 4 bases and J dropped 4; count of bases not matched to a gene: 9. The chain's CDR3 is CASSLSGNRPDTQYF. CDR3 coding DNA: TGCGCCAGCAGCCTAAGCGGGAATCGCCCAGATACGCAGTATTTT. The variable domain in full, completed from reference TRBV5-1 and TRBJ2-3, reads KAGVTQTPRYLIKTRGQQVTLSCSPISGHRSVSWYQQTPGQGLQFLFEYFSETQRNKGNFPGRFSGRQFSNSRSEMNVSTLELGDSALYLCASSLSGNRPDTQYFGPGTRLTVL.

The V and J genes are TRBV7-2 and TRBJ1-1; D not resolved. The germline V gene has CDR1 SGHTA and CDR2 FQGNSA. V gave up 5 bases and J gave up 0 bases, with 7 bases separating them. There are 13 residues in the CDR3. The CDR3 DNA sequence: TGTGCCAGCAGCAGGCAGCTGAACACTGAAGCTTTCTTT. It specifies CASSRQLNTEAFF.

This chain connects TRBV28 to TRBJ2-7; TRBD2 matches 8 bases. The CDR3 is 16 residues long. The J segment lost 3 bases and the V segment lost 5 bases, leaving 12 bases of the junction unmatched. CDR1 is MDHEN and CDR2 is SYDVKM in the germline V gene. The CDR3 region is CASSPHPTSADYEQYF. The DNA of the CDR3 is TGTGCCAGCAGTCCCCACCCGACTAGCGCCGACTACGAGCAGTACTTC.

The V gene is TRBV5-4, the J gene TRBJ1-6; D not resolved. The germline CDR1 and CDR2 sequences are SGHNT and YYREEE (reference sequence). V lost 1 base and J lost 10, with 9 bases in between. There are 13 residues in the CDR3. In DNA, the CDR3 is TGTGCCAGCAGCTTGAGTGTGGGCTCACCCCTCCACTTT. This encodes CASSLSVGSPLHF.

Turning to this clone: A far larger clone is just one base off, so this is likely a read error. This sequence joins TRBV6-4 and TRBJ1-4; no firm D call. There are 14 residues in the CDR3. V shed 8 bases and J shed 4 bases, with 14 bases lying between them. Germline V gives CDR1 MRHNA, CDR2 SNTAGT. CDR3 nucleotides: TGTGCCAGCGGTAGCGGGCGGCTTAATGAAAAACTGTTTTTT. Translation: CASGSGRLNEKLFF.

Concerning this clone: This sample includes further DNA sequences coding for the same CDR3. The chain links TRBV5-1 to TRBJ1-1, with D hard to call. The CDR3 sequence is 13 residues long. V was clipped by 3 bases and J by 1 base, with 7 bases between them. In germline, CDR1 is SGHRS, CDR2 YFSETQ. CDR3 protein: CASSSDGNTEAFF. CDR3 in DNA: TGCGCCAGCAGCTCCGACGGGAACACTGAAGCTTTCTTT.

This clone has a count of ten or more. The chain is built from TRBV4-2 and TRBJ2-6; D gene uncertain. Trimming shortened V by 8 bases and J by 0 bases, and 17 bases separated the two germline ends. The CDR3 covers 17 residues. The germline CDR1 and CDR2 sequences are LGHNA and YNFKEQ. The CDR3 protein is CASVRSETSSGANVLTF. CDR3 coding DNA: TGTGCCAGCGTAAGGAGCGAAACCTCCTCTGGGGCCAACGTCCTGACTTTC.

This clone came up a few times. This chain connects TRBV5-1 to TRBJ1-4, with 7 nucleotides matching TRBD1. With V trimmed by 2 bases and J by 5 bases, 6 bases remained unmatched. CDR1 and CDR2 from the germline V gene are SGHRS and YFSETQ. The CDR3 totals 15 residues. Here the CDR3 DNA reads TGCGCCAGCAGCTTCCTAGGGGGCCAGAATGAAAAACTGTTTTTT. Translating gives CASSFLGGQNEKLFF.

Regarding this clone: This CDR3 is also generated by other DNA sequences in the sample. The CDR3 coding sequence is TGTGCCATCAGTGAGAGGGGTGCAGGGGGCGGCCACCACCAAGAGACCCAGTACTTC. Its protein is CAISERGAGGGHHQETQYF. The chain recombines TRBV10-3 with TRBJ2-5, with 8 bases lining up with TRBD1. Trimming at V came to 2 bases and at J to 0 bases, leaving 14 bases not matched to a gene. Germline loops: CDR1 ENHRY, CDR2 SYGVKD. CDR3 length: 19 residues.

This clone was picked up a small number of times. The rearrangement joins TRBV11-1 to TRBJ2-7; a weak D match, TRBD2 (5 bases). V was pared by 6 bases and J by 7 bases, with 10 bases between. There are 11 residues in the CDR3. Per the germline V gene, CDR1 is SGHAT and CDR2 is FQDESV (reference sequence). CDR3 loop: CASRSRGEQYF. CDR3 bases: TGTGCCAGCAGATCCCGGGGTGAGCAGTACTTC. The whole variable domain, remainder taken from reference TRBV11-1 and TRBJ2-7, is EAEVAQSPRYKITEKSQAVAFWCDPISGHATLYWYRQILGQGPELLVQFQDESVVDDSQLPKDRFSAERLKGVDSTLKIQPAELGDSAMYLCASRSRGEQYFGPGTRLTVT.

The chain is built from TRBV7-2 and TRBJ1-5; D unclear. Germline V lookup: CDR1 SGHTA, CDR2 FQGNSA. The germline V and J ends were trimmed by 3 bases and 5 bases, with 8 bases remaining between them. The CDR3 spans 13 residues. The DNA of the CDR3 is TGTGCCAGCAGCTTCGTCCGGGATCAGCCCCAGCATTTT. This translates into CASSFVRDQPQHF.

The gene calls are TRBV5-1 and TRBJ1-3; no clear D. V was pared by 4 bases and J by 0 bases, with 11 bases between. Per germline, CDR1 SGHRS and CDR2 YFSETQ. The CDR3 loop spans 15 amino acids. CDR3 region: CASSLEAGSGNTIYF. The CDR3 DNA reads TGCGCCAGCAGCCTGGAGGCCGGCTCTGGAAACACCATATATTTT.

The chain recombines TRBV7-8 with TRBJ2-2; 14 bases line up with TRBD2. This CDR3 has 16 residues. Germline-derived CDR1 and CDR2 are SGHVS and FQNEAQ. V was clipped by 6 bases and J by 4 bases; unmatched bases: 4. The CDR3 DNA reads TGTGCCAGCAGGGGACTAGCGGGAGTGGGCACCGGGGAGCTGTTTTTT. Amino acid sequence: CASRGLAGVGTGELFF.

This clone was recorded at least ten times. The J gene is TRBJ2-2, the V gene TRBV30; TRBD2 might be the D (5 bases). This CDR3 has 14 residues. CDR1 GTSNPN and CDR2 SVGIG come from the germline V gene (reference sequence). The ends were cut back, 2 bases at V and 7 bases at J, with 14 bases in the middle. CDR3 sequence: CAWSRTELVGELFF. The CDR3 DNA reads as TGTGCCTGGAGTCGGACTGAACTTGTCGGGGAGCTGTTTTTT.

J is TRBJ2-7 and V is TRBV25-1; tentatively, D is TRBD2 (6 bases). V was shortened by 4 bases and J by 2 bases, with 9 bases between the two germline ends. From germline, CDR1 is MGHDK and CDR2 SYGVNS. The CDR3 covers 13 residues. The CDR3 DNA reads TGTGCCAGCAGTGCGGGAGCAACCTACGAGCAGTACTTC. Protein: CASSAGATYEQYF.

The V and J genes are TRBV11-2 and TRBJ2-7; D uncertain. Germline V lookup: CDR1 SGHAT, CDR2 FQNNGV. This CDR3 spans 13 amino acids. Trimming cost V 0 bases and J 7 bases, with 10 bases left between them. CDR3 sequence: CASSLDLGGEQYF. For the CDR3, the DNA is TGTGCCAGCAGCTTAGACCTAGGTGGAGAGCAGTACTTC. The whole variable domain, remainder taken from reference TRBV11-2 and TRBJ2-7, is EAGVAQSPRYKIIEKRQSVAFWCNPISGHATLYWYQQILGQGPKLLIQFQNNGVVDDSQLPKDRFSAERLKGVDSTLKIQPAKLEDSAVYLCASSLDLGGEQYFGPGTRLTVT.

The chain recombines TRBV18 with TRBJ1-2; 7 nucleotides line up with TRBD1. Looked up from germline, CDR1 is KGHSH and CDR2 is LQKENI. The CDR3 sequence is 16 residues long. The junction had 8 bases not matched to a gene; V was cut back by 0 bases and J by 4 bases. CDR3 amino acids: CASSPPIIRGLYGYTF. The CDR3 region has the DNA TGTGCCAGCTCACCACCGATTATAAGGGGGCTCTATGGCTACACCTTC.

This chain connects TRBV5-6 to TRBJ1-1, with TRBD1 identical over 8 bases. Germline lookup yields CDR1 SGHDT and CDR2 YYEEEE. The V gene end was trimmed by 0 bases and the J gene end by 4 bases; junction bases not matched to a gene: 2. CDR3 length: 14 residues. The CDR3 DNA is TGTGCCAGCAGCTTGGGGACAGGGACCACTGAAGCTTTCTTT. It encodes CASSLGTGTTEAFF. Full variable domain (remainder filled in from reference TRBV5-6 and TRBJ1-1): DAGVTQSPTHLIKTRGQQVTLRCSPKSGHDTVSWYQQALGQGPQFIFQYYEEEERQRGNFPDRFSGHQFPNYSSELNVNALLLGDSALYLCASSLGTGTTEAFFGQGTRLTVV.